The 32 T cell receptor beta chains listed next were all sequenced from one sample in a study of cytomegalovirus exposure and HLA in healthy donors. Primers: 60 Vbeta forward and 13 Jbeta reverse. The repertoire was sequenced with immunoSEQ multiplex PCR; TCRdb's copy has only in-frame clones and lacks some. The sample contains about 150,000 clones, around 81% of which appear only once. The sequenced material came from PBMCs. The receptors here all came from a woman aged 40 to 50 in good health and CMV-seropositive.

This clone was seen a single time. V usage is TRBV5-4 and J usage is TRBJ1-1, with a weak D call TRBD1 (6 bases). The CDR3 runs to 15 residues. Germline V lookup: CDR1 SGHNT, CDR2 YYREEE (reference sequence). Trimming removed 0 bases from V and 4 bases from J, with 13 bases in between. This chain's CDR3 is CASSLGGRLGTEAFF. In DNA, the CDR3 is TGTGCCAGCAGCTTGGGGGGGCGTCTTGGCACTGAAGCTTTCTTT.

The V call is TRBV7-9, the J call TRBJ2-3, with D tentatively TRBD2 (5 bases). This CDR3 is 16 amino acids long. The V gene lost 8 bases and the J gene lost 2 bases, with 20 bases spanning the gap. Germline V gene lookup returns CDR1 SEHNR and CDR2 FQNEAQ (reference sequence). The CDR3 loop reads CASAVGGGFITDTQYF. The DNA of the CDR3 is TGTGCCAGCGCTGTAGGTGGCGGGTTTATCACAGATACGCAGTATTTT. Supplemented by reference TRBV7-9 and TRBJ2-3, the full variable domain reads DTGVSQNPRHKITKRGQNVTFRCDPISEHNRLYWYRQTLGQGPEFLTYFQNEAQLEKSRLLSDRFSAERPKGSFSTLEIQRTEQGDSAMYLCASAVGGGFITDTQYFGPGTRLTVL.

The gene calls are TRBV28 and TRBJ2-7; 7 nucleotides agree with TRBD1. The CDR3 sequence is 14 residues long. V dropped 5 bases and J dropped 3; count of bases not matched to a gene: 7. Germline-derived CDR1 and CDR2 are MDHEN and SYDVKM. DNA for the CDR3: TGTGCCAGCAGTCGGACAGGAGGTATCTACGAGCAGTACTTC. Translating gives CASSRTGGIYEQYF.

The chain employs TRBV28 and TRBJ2-2; D possibly corresponds to TRBD2 (7 bases). V lost 7 bases and J lost 4, with 16 bases in between. This CDR3 has 15 residues. Germline V CDR1 and CDR2: MDHEN, SYDVKM. The CDR3 nucleotides read TGTGCCAGCATCCTGGGGGGGGGCGTCACCGGGGAGCTGTTTTTT. As protein: CASILGGGVTGELFF.

The chain has TRBV10-2 and TRBJ1-1; 7 bases match TRBD1. Germline V gives CDR1 WSHSY, CDR2 SAAADI. V shed 4 bases and J 0 bases; nucleotides not matched to a gene: 5. The CDR3 sequence is 15 residues long. The chain's CDR3 is CASSGSGTVNTEAFF. As DNA, the CDR3 is TGCGCCAGCAGTGGCTCAGGGACAGTGAACACTGAAGCTTTCTTT.

The gene calls are TRBV6-4 and TRBJ2-2; D is possibly TRBD1 (5 bases). Germline CDR1 MRHNA, CDR2 SNTAGT. The CDR3 has 14 amino acids. V was clipped by 3 bases and J by 1 base, with 6 bases between them. Written as DNA, the CDR3 is TGTGCCAGCAGTGAACAGGAGAACACCGGGGAGCTGTTTTTT. Protein: CASSEQENTGELFF.

This chain links TRBV2 with TRBJ1-1; 9 nucleotides match TRBD1. V shed 4 bases, J shed 6 bases, and the junction held 9 bases outside the gene matches. Germline-derived CDR1 and CDR2 are SNHLY and FYNNEI. The CDR3 has 15 amino acids. CDR3 sequence (DNA): TGTGCCAGCAGTGCCCGGGGACAGGGTAATTCTGAAGCTTTCTTT. Protein product: CASSARGQGNSEAFF.

J is TRBJ2-1 and V is TRBV30; the match to TRBD2 covers 7 bases. V lost 0 bases, J lost 1 base, and 9 bases stayed unmatched. Germline CDR1 is GTSNPN and CDR2 is SVGIG (reference sequence). The CDR3 consists of 17 residues. CDR3 residues: CAWSVLTGGGSYNEQFF. The DNA of the CDR3 is TGTGCCTGGAGTGTACTTACGGGAGGCGGTTCCTACAATGAGCAGTTCTTC.

The chain employs TRBV29-1 and TRBJ2-2; 7 nucleotides agree with TRBD1. The CDR3 consists of 13 residues. The V and J ends lost 8 bases and 6 bases, in that order; junction bases with no gene match: 9. CDR1 SQVTM and CDR2 ANQGSEA come from the germline V gene. Here the CDR3 reads CSLRGDRAGELFF. The CDR3 DNA reads TGCAGCCTTCGAGGAGACAGGGCCGGGGAGCTGTTTTTT.

This rearrangement joins TRBV12-5 to TRBJ2-7, with a tentative D call TRBD2 (5 bases). Trimming left V 3 bases short and J 3 bases short, with 9 bases between. CDR1 and CDR2 from the germline V gene are LGHNT and FRNRAP. CDR3 length: 13 amino acids. CDR3: CASGLRDIYEQYF. CDR3 coding DNA: TGTGCTAGTGGTTTACGGGATATCTACGAGCAGTACTTC.

The gene calls are TRBV11-3 and TRBJ2-7, with TRBD2 as a possible D gene (5 bases). The CDR3 has 13 amino acids. CDR1 SGHNT and CDR2 YENEEA come from the germline V gene. The V end lost 10 bases, the J end lost 0 bases, and 13 bases lay between the germline ends. CDR3 nucleotide sequence: TGTGCCAACCAAGCGGAAAGCTCCTACGAGCAGTACTTC. Protein: CANQAESSYEQYF.

The chain has TRBV2 and TRBJ2-7; possibly TRBD2 for D (5 bases). This CDR3 comprises 13 residues. The V and J ends lost 6 bases and 7 bases respectively, with 16 bases between them. Per the germline V gene, CDR1 is SNHLY and CDR2 is FYNNEI. CDR3 in amino acids: CASSRPLGAEQYF. CDR3 nucleotides: TGTGCCAGCAGCCGCCCGTTGGGAGCAGAGCAGTACTTC.

CDR3 coding DNA: TGTGCCAGCAGCGGAGGACTAGCGGGTGCGGTCGGGGAGCTGTTTTTT. This sequence encodes CASSGGLAGAVGELFF. The chain couples TRBV11-2 to TRBJ2-2; 11 nucleotides align to TRBD2. Germline V gene sequence: CDR1 SGHAT, CDR2 FQNNGV. The CDR3 consists of 16 residues. The V segment lost 5 bases and the J segment 7 bases; nucleotides outside the gene matches: 9. Supplemented by reference TRBV11-2 and TRBJ2-2, the full variable domain reads EAGVAQSPRYKIIEKRQSVAFWCNPISGHATLYWYQQILGQGPKLLIQFQNNGVVDDSQLPKDRFSAERLKGVDSTLKIQPAKLEDSAVYLCASSGGLAGAVGELFFGEGSRLTVL.

V and J are TRBV5-6 and TRBJ1-1, with 8 bases matching TRBD1. The germline gives CDR1 SGHDT, CDR2 YYEEEE. The length of the CDR3 is 15 residues. Germline trimming cut 3 bases from V and 7 bases from J; bases unmatched to any gene: 11. The CDR3 coding sequence is TGTGCCAGCAGCTCCCGGGACAGGTGTTTAAGTGAAGCTTTCTTT. This codes for CASSSRDRCLSEAFF.

The CDR3 loop is CSVVGLAGVWTQYF. In DNA, the CDR3 is TGCAGCGTTGTAGGGCTAGCGGGGGTTTGGACGCAGTATTTT. The genes are TRBV29-1 and TRBJ2-3, with 10 bases fitting TRBD2. Germline assignment: CDR1 SQVTM and CDR2 ANQGSEA. This CDR3 is built from 14 residues. The trim removed 4 bases at V and 9 bases at J, leaving 10 bases unmatched.

This rearrangement joins TRBV6-5 to TRBJ2-1; weak D call: TRBD2 (6 bases). The CDR3 runs to 15 residues. Germline CDR1 reads MNHEY; CDR2 reads SVGAGI. With 7 bases removed from V and 7 bases from J, the gap between germline ends came to 20 bases. The CDR3 protein is CASMGLGLGRNEQFF. CDR3 nucleotides: TGTGCCAGCATGGGTTTGGGACTGGGCCGGAATGAGCAGTTCTTC.

The chain recombines TRBV4-2 with TRBJ2-2; the match to TRBD2 covers 9 bases. The germline gives CDR1 LGHNA, CDR2 YNFKEQ. The CDR3 is 15 amino acids. J gave up 3 bases and V 1 base, and 0 bases lay outside the gene matches. CDR3 region: CASSQVAGDTGELFF. The DNA for the CDR3 is TGTGCCAGCAGCCAAGTAGCGGGAGACACCGGGGAGCTGTTTTTT.

In this sample, this clone turned up a few times. The rearrangement joins TRBV29-1 to TRBJ1-1, with 7 bases fitting TRBD1. V trimming: 6 bases; J trimming: 5 bases; junction bases outside the gene matches: 15. Per the germline V gene, CDR1 is SQVTM and CDR2 is ANQGSEA. CDR3 length: 15 amino acids. This chain's CDR3 is CSVDREEGRGTEAFF. The CDR3 DNA reads as TGCAGCGTAGACAGGGAAGAGGGAAGGGGTACTGAAGCTTTCTTT.

The chain links TRBV6-1 to TRBJ2-2, with D tentatively TRBD2 (6 bases). Deletions cut 3 bases from V and 5 bases from J, with 13 bases between. CDR1 is MNHNS, CDR2 SASEGT, per germline. This CDR3 spans 15 amino acids. The CDR3 sequence: CASSDFGSVTGELFF. In DNA form, the CDR3 reads TGTGCCAGCAGTGATTTCGGGAGTGTAACCGGGGAGCTGTTTTTT.

The chain has TRBV2 and TRBJ1-3; TRBD1 aligns across 9 bases. J lost 1 base, V lost 6 bases, and 1 base had no gene match. The germline V gene encodes CDR1 SNHLY and CDR2 FYNNEI. CDR3 size: 14 residues. The CDR3 region is CASRGQGSGNTIYF. CDR3 bases: TGTGCCAGCAGGGGACAGGGATCTGGAAACACCATATATTTT.

This clone has only one observation. The J gene is TRBJ2-4, the V gene TRBV27, with D unresolved. Trimming took 3 bases from V and 3 from J, leaving 18 bases between them. The CDR3 is made up of 17 amino acids. In germline, CDR1 is MNHEY, CDR2 SMNVEV (reference sequence). The CDR3 region has the DNA TGTGCCAGCAGTTTCAGTTTTCTAGATCATGTCAAAAACATTCAGTACTTC. Protein product: CASSFSFLDHVKNIQYF.

The genes are TRBV5-1 and TRBJ2-7; 8 bases are a match to TRBD1. Germline lookup yields CDR1 SGHRS and CDR2 YFSETQ. The CDR3 totals 15 residues. V dropped 0 bases and J dropped 2; count of bases not matched to a gene: 4. CDR3 nucleotides: TGCGCCAGCAGCTTGGCGACAGGGGAAGCCTACGAGCAGTACTTC. The encoded protein is CASSLATGEAYEQYF.

The rearrangement uses TRBV5-1 and TRBJ2-7; D is unresolved. Germline V CDR1 and CDR2: SGHRS, YFSETQ. V was cut by 3 bases and J by 2 bases, with 12 bases left in between. This CDR3 has 14 amino acids. CDR3 sequence: CASSSSDGPYEQYF. The CDR3 DNA sequence: TGCGCCAGCAGCTCGTCAGATGGTCCCTACGAGCAGTACTTC.

This chain links TRBV28 with TRBJ2-7, with D maybe TRBD1 (5 bases). The CDR3 has 16 residues. Looked up from germline, CDR1 is MDHEN and CDR2 is SYDVKM. Between the trimmed V and J ends, which lost 2 bases and 2 bases, there was a span of 16 bases. The CDR3 DNA follows: TGTGCCAGCAGTTTACTAAATGGGCAGGGCCCCTACGAGCAGTACTTC. This codes for CASSLLNGQGPYEQYF.

The genes are TRBV6-5 and TRBJ1-5, with 11 bases fitting TRBD1. With V trimmed by 8 bases and J by 5 bases, 5 bases remained unmatched. There are 14 residues in the CDR3. The germline CDR1 and CDR2 sequences are MNHEY and SVGAGI. The CDR3 sequence is CASQDRGLDQPQHF. The CDR3 DNA sequence: TGTGCCAGCCAGGACAGGGGGCTTGATCAGCCCCAGCATTTT.

This clone was picked up a small number of times. The V gene is TRBV19, the J gene TRBJ1-1; the match to TRBD1 covers 7 bases. The CDR3 has 14 amino acids. Germline V gene sequence: CDR1 LNHDA, CDR2 SQIVND (reference sequence). Germline trimming cut 4 bases from V and 1 base from J; bases unmatched to any gene: 3. This CDR3 reads CASSTTGSNTEAFF. The DNA for the CDR3 is TGTGCCAGTAGTACGACAGGGTCGAACACTGAAGCTTTCTTT. The full variable domain, its missing parts supplied by reference TRBV19 and TRBJ1-1, is DGGITQSPKYLFRKEGQNVTLSCEQNLNHDAMYWYRQDPGQGLRLIYYSQIVNDFQKGDIAEGYSVSREKKESFPLTVTSAQKNPTAFYLCASSTTGSNTEAFFGQGTRLTVV.

DNA for the CDR3: TGTGCCAGCAGCTTGGGTCTAGCGGGAGACCCCTACGAGCAGTACTTC. As protein: CASSLGLAGDPYEQYF. The chain combines TRBV5-4 with TRBJ2-7; 10 bases match TRBD2. The CDR3 spans 16 residues. The germline CDR1 and CDR2 sequences are SGHNT and YYREEE (reference sequence). V gave up 0 bases and J gave up 2 bases; unmatched junction bases: 5.

This chain uses TRBV4-1 with TRBJ2-1; possibly TRBD2 for D (6 bases). Between the trimmed V and J ends, which lost 0 bases and 6 bases, there was a span of 18 bases. The CDR3 has 17 residues. CDR1 MGHRA and CDR2 YSYEKL come from the germline V gene. CDR3 sequence: CASSQDTGTLTLNEQFF. The CDR3 DNA sequence: TGCGCCAGCAGCCAAGATACCGGGACTCTTACACTCAATGAGCAGTTCTTC.

This clone showed up just once. The rearrangement joins TRBV9 to TRBJ2-3; TRBD1 agrees at 7 bases. Germline V gene sequence: CDR1 SGDLS, CDR2 YYNGEE. Germline trimming cut 4 bases from V and 3 bases from J; bases unmatched to any gene: 8. This CDR3 is built from 15 residues. The CDR3 DNA reads TGTGCCAGCAGCCCCTGGGGACAGTCGACAGATACGCAGTATTTT. Protein product: CASSPWGQSTDTQYF.

The chain combines TRBV11-2 with TRBJ1-4, with TRBD1 matching 9 bases. Trimming removed 3 bases from V and 2 bases from J; junction bases left unmatched: 4. This CDR3 has 16 amino acids. Germline CDR1 is SGHAT and CDR2 is FQNNGV. CDR3 DNA: TGTGCCAGCAGCTTTGGGGACAGGGTCACTAATGAAAAACTGTTTTTT. It yields the protein CASSFGDRVTNEKLFF.

V gene TRBV25-1 combines with J gene TRBJ2-3; D perhaps matches TRBD2 (6 bases). CDR3 length equals 15 residues. Germline-derived CDR1 and CDR2 are MGHDK and SYGVNS. V shed 3 bases and J shed 3 bases, with 13 bases lying between them. Written as DNA, the CDR3 is TGTGCCAGCAGTGATATCCGGGAGAGGACAGATACGCAGTATTTT. Translating it yields CASSDIRERTDTQYF.

The chain has TRBV18 and TRBJ2-5; weak D call: TRBD1 (6 bases). CDR1 and CDR2 (germline): KGHSH, LQKENI. Trimming pared 1 base from V and 14 bases from J, leaving 29 bases between. This CDR3 has 17 amino acids. Here the CDR3 DNA reads TGTGCCAGCTCACCACTTGCCCAGGGGCAGAGACCCAGGCCTAAATACTTC. The encoded protein is CASSPLAQGQRPRPKYF.